This T cell receptor beta chain was found in a study of OX40 agonist ivuxolimab in advanced cancers. Germline CDR1 SGHTA, CDR2 FQGTGA. V was trimmed by 5 bases and J by 14 bases, leaving 16 bases between them. There are 13 residues in the CDR3. Produced via immunoSEQ multiplex PCR; TCRdb's table is partial and in-frame only. This table has about 30,000 clones, roughly 74% appearing once. V and J are TRBV7-3 and TRBJ1-6; unclear D gene. The sequencing here drew on CD4+ or CD8+ T cells sorted from blood, taken in a trial of the OX40 agonist ivuxolimab. This TCR came from an adult with an advanced solid tumor such as melanoma, head and neck, liver or kidney cancer. The CDR3 region is CASSSGPAGSLHF. CDR3 nucleotide sequence: TGTGCCAGCAGCAGCGGACCTGCCGGATCCCTCCACTTT.